The 7 T cell receptor beta chains below come from one sample, sequenced in a study of spatial heterogeneity in lung cancer (dated 2019 in TCRdb). The time point label of this sample denotes: blood at routine non-recurrence follow-up after resection. The library was produced with 5' RACE. Sequencing relied on a NextSeq 500. In TCRdb, the public reads were trimmed at Q25 with fastp and aligned with MiXCR, with productive beta chains retained. Entries are consolidated by CDR3 protein sequence, retaining the most common genes and DNA. The sample includes about 45,000 distinct CDR3 sequences, with approximately 24% observed a single time. Less than 9% of the sample lies in the top ten. This sample comprised PBMCs, obtained at follow-up. These receptor sequences come from a female donor with early-stage non-small cell lung cancer.

This clonotype was found many times. This chain connects TRBV20-1 to TRBJ2-1, with 7 positions matching TRBD2. CDR1 and CDR2 from the germline V gene are DFQATT and SNEGSKA (reference sequence). The CDR3 extends over 14 amino acids. V lost 2 bases, J lost 5 bases, and 6 bases stayed unmatched. The CDR3 protein is CSARTAGAHNEQFF. The CDR3 DNA reads TGCAGTGCTAGAACGGCGGGAGCTCACAATGAGCAGTTCTTC.

Worth noting for this clonotype: One base away lies a much larger clone, so this may be a sequencing read error. The gene calls are TRBV11-2 and TRBJ2-1, with D unclear. The CDR3 runs to 13 residues. CDR1 and CDR2 (germline): SGHAT, FQNNGV. V was clipped by 1 base and J by 5 bases, with 6 bases between them. CDR3 in amino acids: CASSLGQHNEQFF. The CDR3 DNA follows: TGTGCCAGCAGCTTAGGGCAGCACAATGAGCAGTTCTTC. The whole variable domain, filled in from reference TRBV11-2 and TRBJ2-1, reads EAGVAQSPRYKIIEKRQSVAFWCNPISGHATLYWYQQILGQGPKLLIQFQNNGVVDDSQLPKDRFSAERLKGVDSTLKIQPAKLEDSAVYLCASSLGQHNEQFFGPGTRLTVL.

The chain combines TRBV3-1 with TRBJ2-3; D perhaps matches TRBD1 (6 bases). Germline V lookup: CDR1 LGHDT, CDR2 YNNKEL (reference sequence). Between the trimmed V and J ends, which lost 5 bases and 2 bases, there was a span of 17 bases. The CDR3 runs to 16 residues. The CDR3 DNA reads TGTGCCAGCAGCTACTTCAGGGGAAGAAACACAGATACGCAGTATTTT. This codes for CASSYFRGRNTDTQYF.

This clonotype has more than one count but fewer than ten. The chain carries TRBV5-6 and TRBJ2-7; TRBD1 aligns across 7 bases. V lost 4 bases, J lost 8 bases, and 6 bases stayed unmatched. Looked up from germline, CDR1 is SGHDT and CDR2 is YYEEEE. CDR3 length equals 12 residues. Written as DNA, the CDR3 is TGTGCCAGCAGCGCCGACAGGGCCCAGCAGTACTTC. Amino acid sequence: CASSADRAQQYF.

The chain is built from TRBV11-2 and TRBJ2-3; tentative D call: TRBD2 (6 bases). V was cut by 2 bases and J by 4 bases, with 13 bases left in between. Germline-derived CDR1 and CDR2 are SGHAT and FQNNGV. This CDR3 contains 15 residues. The CDR3 DNA follows: TGTGCCAGCAGCTTACTACGCGGGGCAGCAGATACGCAGTATTTT. Amino acid sequence: CASSLLRGAADTQYF.

As for this clonotype: Germline is not matched at one junction end, which may reflect a read error. V and J are TRBV11-2 and TRBJ2-6; no clear D gene. This CDR3 region has 15 residues. Looked up from germline, CDR1 is SGHAT and CDR2 is FQNNGV. Here the CDR3 reads CASSPRSGGTNVLTF. DNA for the CDR3: TGTGCCAGCAGCCCTCGAAGTGGTGGGACCAACGTCCTGACTTTC.

This clonotype has just a few counts. The gene calls are TRBV2 and TRBJ2-7; weak D call: TRBD1 (5 bases). Trimming removed 2 bases at V and 4 bases at J, with 12 bases between. The germline V gene encodes CDR1 SNHLY and CDR2 FYNNEI. The CDR3 contains 14 residues. The CDR3 nucleotides read TGTGCCAGCAGTGAACAAGGGGCCTGGTACGAGCAGTACGTC. Encoded protein: CASSEQGAWYEQYV.